This T cell receptor (beta chain) was recorded in a study of CD8+ T cells in alopecia areata. Following extraction, RNA underwent reverse transcription to cDNA, which served as the sequencing template. TCRdb's copy holds only in-frame clones and misses some; the assay was immunoSEQ multiplex PCR. The table includes over 120,000 clones, 54% detected once. Treatment specified: oral pan-JAK inhibitor, 5-10 mg twice daily. In alopecia areata patients, both lesional scalp punch biopsies and peripheral blood were collected. The CDR3 runs 15 residues. Germline values: CDR1 SEHNR, CDR2 FQNEAQ (reference sequence). The V gene end was trimmed by 5 bases and the J gene end by 1 base; junction bases not matched to a gene: 5.

The rearrangement uses TRBV7-9 and TRBJ2-7; 10 nucleotides align to TRBD1. This specimen was CD8+ T cells sorted from blood, taken at week 4, from a patient treated with tofacitinib. The clonotype was recovered from a human donor with alopecia areata. CDR3 amino acids: CASSQDRGISYEQYF. CDR3 in DNA: TGTGCCAGCAGCCAGGACAGGGGGATATCCTACGAGCAGTACTTC. Variable domain in full (rest from reference TRBV7-9 and TRBJ2-7): DTGVSQNPRHKITKRGQNVTFRCDPISEHNRLYWYRQTLGQGPEFLTYFQNEAQLEKSRLLSDRFSAERPKGSFSTLEIQRTEQGDSAMYLCASSQDRGISYEQYFGPGTRLTVT.